These 15 T cell receptor beta chains were sequenced from one sample in a study of T cells in Graves' hyperthyroidism and ophthalmopathy. Amplified TCR beta CDR3 regions derived from RNA transcripts. The HTBI primer set drove a first-round RT-PCR of the TCR CDR3. TCRdb reprocessed the multiplex PCR reads with MiXCR, giving one entry per CDR3 protein. The table records some 760,000 distinct CDR3 sequences, 12% to 15% of them present only once. Sequences were obtained from blood. These TCRs come from a woman between 18 and 30 years old with Graves' hyperthyroidism.

Written as DNA, the CDR3 is TGTGCCAGTAGTATATCACTAGCTGGCGAGCAGTACTTC. Translated: CASSISLAGEQYF. This chain uses TRBV19 with TRBJ2-7; perhaps TRBD2 as D (6 bases). CDR3 size: 13 residues. Deletions cut 2 bases from V and 6 bases from J, with 11 bases between. Per germline, CDR1 LNHDA and CDR2 SQIVND (reference sequence).

This chain joins TRBV6-2 or TRBV6-3 and TRBJ1-4; 12 bases map to TRBD1. V lost 6 bases, J lost 7 bases, and 6 bases stayed unmatched. The CDR3 runs to 15 residues. The germline V gene has CDR1 MNHEY and CDR2 SVGEGT. Here the CDR3 reads CASSPPGQGAEKLFF. The CDR3 nucleotides read TGTGCCAGCAGCCCTCCGGGACAGGGGGCTGAAAAACTGTTTTTT.

The table lists this clonotype with many counts. The rearrangement links TRBV18 to TRBJ1-2, with D unresolved. Germline V CDR1 and CDR2: KGHSH, LQKENI. This CDR3 is 12 amino acids long. V lost 0 bases and J lost 1, with 0 bases in between. CDR3 loop: CASSPPNYGYTF. The CDR3 nucleotides are TGTGCCAGCTCACCACCTAACTATGGCTACACCTTC.

At least ten counts were recorded for this clonotype. The genes are TRBV18 and TRBJ2-3; a weak D match, TRBD1 (6 bases). Trimming shortened V by 2 bases and J by 6 bases, and 9 bases separated the two germline ends. The germline CDR1 and CDR2 sequences are KGHSH and LQKENI. This CDR3 is built from 13 residues. CDR3 loop: CASSPSQGDTQYF. CDR3 coding DNA: TGTGCCAGCTCACCATCCCAGGGGGATACGCAGTATTTT. The full variable domain, with the rest looked up from reference TRBV18 and TRBJ2-3, is NAGVMQNPRHLVRRRGQEARLRCSPMKGHSHVYWYRQLPEEGLKFMVYLQKENIIDESGMPKERFSAEFPKEGPSILRIQQVVRGDSAAYFCASSPSQGDTQYFGPGTRLTVL.

The chain recombines TRBV28 with TRBJ2-7; D ambiguous. The V end was cut by 5 bases, the J end by 3 bases, with 11 bases between. This CDR3 contains 13 residues. Looked up from germline, CDR1 is MDHEN and CDR2 is SYDVKM. CDR3 sequence reads: CASSPHAIYEQYF. The CDR3 nucleotides read TGTGCCAGCAGTCCTCATGCAATCTACGAGCAGTACTTC.

This clonotype occurred a few times. The genes are TRBV7-9 and TRBJ2-2; D is uncertain. The V gene's germline CDR1 is SEHNR and CDR2 FQNEAQ (reference sequence). V gave up 7 bases and J gave up 5 bases, with 14 bases separating them. CDR3 size: 14 residues. This CDR3 is CASNPGPRTGELFF. The CDR3, as DNA: TGTGCCAGCAACCCCGGGCCACGAACCGGGGAGCTGTTTTTT. The full variable domain, rest sourced from reference TRBV7-9 and TRBJ2-2, is DTGVSQNPRHKITKRGQNVTFRCDPISEHNRLYWYRQTLGQGPEFLTYFQNEAQLEKSRLLSDRFSAERPKGSFSTLEIQRTEQGDSAMYLCASNPGPRTGELFFGEGSRLTVL.

This clonotype has ten or more counts. The V gene is TRBV3-1, the J gene TRBJ1-6; D uncertain. Germline V gives CDR1 LGHDT, CDR2 YNNKEL (reference sequence). The CDR3 sequence is 13 residues long. Trimming took off 2 bases at V and 10 bases at J, with 9 bases between the two ends. The CDR3 DNA sequence: TGTGCCAGCAGCCAATTCTGGAACTCACCCCTCCACTTT. It translates to CASSQFWNSPLHF.

This clonotype occurred many times. J is TRBJ2-5 and V is TRBV18; 8 bases are a match to TRBD1. V lost 6 bases and J lost 1; bases outside the gene matches: 10. The V gene's germline CDR1 is KGHSH and CDR2 LQKENI. The CDR3 length is 16 residues. Written as DNA, the CDR3 is TGTGCCAGCTCGACGGTCGGCAGGGGGCTCCAAGAGACCCAGTACTTC. Residues: CASSTVGRGLQETQYF.

This clonotype was seen a handful of times. The chain has TRBV5-1 and TRBJ2-1, with TRBD2 identical over 8 bases. The CDR3 is made up of 14 amino acids. V gave up 4 bases and J gave up 6 bases; unmatched junction bases: 6. The germline V gene encodes CDR1 SGHRS and CDR2 YFSETQ. CDR3 nucleotide sequence: TGCGCCAGCAGCCCCCGGCTAGCGGGCAATGAGCAGTTCTTC. Residues: CASSPRLAGNEQFF.

The J gene is TRBJ1-2, the V gene TRBV4-1; TRBD1 agrees at 7 bases. CDR1 MGHRA and CDR2 YSYEKL come from the germline V gene. Losses at the gene ends were 1 base for V and 4 bases for J; bases not matched to a gene: 15. The CDR3 length is 18 residues. Here the CDR3 reads CASSQGFLGGGVFYGYTF. DNA of the CDR3: TGCGCCAGCAGCCAAGGTTTTCTAGGAGGGGGCGTCTTCTATGGCTACACCTTC.

Only a few counts were recorded for this clonotype. The rearrangement uses TRBV6-2 or TRBV6-3 and TRBJ2-7; 8 nucleotides line up with TRBD2. The CDR3 is made up of 15 amino acids. Germline CDR1 and CDR2: MNHEY and SVGEGT. V was clipped by 8 bases and J by 1 base; unmatched bases: 10. Here the CDR3 DNA reads TGTGCCAGCCTGGGCCTAGCGGGTCGGTCCTACGAGCAGTACTTC. Encoded protein: CASLGLAGRSYEQYF.

This clonotype showed up just a few times. This sequence joins TRBV10-3 and TRBJ2-7, with TRBD1 matching 8 bases. The CDR3 runs 14 residues. Germline CDR1 ENHRY, CDR2 SYGVKD. V shed 9 bases and J 0 bases; nucleotides not matched to a gene: 7. The CDR3 here is CAITRTGSSYEQYF. The DNA for the CDR3 is TGTGCCATTACTAGGACAGGGAGCTCCTACGAGCAGTACTTC.

The sample holds a few counts of this clonotype. This rearrangement joins TRBV12-3 or TRBV12-4 to TRBJ2-5, with TRBD2 identical over 8 bases. This CDR3 has 14 amino acids. V was pared by 5 bases and J by 5 bases, with 7 bases of the junction left unmatched. The CDR3 nucleotides read TGTGCCAGCAGTCAGGGAGCGGGAGAGGAGACCCAGTACTTC. It specifies CASSQGAGEETQYF.

The rearrangement uses TRBV4-2 and TRBJ2-2, with D perhaps matching TRBD2 (6 bases). This CDR3 comprises 15 residues. Germline V gene sequence: CDR1 LGHNA, CDR2 YNFKEQ. Trimming took off 4 bases at V and 3 bases at J, with 12 bases between the two ends. The CDR3 DNA reads TGTGCCAGCAGCCTAAAGTGGAGGGACACCGGGGAGCTGTTTTTT. This translates into CASSLKWRDTGELFF.

This clonotype was observed many times. The CDR3 region has the DNA TGTGCCAGCAGTTTTCCCGGGACAGGGGGGGGTGAAGCTTTCTTT. Translating it yields CASSFPGTGGGEAFF. V usage is TRBV6-1 and J usage is TRBJ1-1, with TRBD1 matching over 11 bases. The CDR3 has 15 residues. Germline lookup yields CDR1 MNHNS and CDR2 SASEGT. With V trimmed by 5 bases and J by 7 bases, 9 bases remained unmatched.